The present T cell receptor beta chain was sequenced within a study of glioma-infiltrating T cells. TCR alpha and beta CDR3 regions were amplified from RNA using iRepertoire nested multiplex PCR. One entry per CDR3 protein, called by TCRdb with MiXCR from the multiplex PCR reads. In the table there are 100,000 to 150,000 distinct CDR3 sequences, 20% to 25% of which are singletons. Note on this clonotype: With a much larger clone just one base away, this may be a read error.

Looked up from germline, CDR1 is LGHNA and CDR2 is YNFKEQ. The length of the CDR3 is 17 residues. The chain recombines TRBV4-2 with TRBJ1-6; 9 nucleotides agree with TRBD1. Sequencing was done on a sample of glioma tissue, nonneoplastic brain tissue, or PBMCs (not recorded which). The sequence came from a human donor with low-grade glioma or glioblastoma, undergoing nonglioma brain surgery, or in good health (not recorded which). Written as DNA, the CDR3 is TGTACCAGCAGCCAAGACAGGGGGAGATCCTATAATTCACCCCTCCACTTT. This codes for CTSSQDRGRSYNSPLHF.